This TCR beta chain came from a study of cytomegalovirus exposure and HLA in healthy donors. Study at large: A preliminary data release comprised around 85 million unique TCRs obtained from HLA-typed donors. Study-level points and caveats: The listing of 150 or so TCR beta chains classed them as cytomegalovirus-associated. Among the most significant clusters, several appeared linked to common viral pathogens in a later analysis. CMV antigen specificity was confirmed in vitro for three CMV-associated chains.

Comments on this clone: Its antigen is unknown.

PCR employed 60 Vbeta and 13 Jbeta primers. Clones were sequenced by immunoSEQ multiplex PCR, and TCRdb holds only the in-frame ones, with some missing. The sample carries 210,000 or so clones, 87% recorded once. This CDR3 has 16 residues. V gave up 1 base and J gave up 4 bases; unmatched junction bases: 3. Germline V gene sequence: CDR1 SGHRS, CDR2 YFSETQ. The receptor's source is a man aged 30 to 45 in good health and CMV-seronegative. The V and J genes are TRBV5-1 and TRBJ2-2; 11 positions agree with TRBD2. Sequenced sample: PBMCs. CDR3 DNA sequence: TGCGCCAGCAGCTTGATAGCGGGAGGGACCACCGGGGAGCTGTTTTTT. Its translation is CASSLIAGGTTGELFF.